This is a list of T cell receptor beta chains from one sample in a study of naive and memory T cell subsets. TCRdb recomputed calls from the UMI-ligation and nested PCR reads with MiXCR, one row per CDR3 protein. The sample includes around 30,000 distinct CDR3 sequences, approximately 11% of them seen just once. Source material: effector memory CD4+ T cells from blood. These receptors came from a human donor in good health. Each CDR3 is given with its conserved first and last residue. D genes are given only for firm matches. For some rows the clone size is stated as once, few or many, or as a class when expanded; others skip it.

TGCAGTGCTAGAGAGACAGGGCGCGGTAATGAAAAACTGTTTTTT | CSARETGRGNEKLFF | TRBJ1-4 | few | TRBD1 | TRBV20-1
TGTGCCAGCAGCAGGGGGCCGGACATTCAGTACTTC | CASSRGPDIQYF | TRBJ2-4 | . | TRBD1 | TRBV6-1
TGTGCCAATAGTCCCGGGACAGGGACGGGGAACACTGAAGCTTTCTTT | CANSPGTGTGNTEAFF | TRBJ1-1 | . | TRBD1 | TRBV7-9
TGTGCCAGTAAGCCTTGGACAGGGTTCGGTCAGCCCCAGCATTTT | CASKPWTGFGQPQHF | TRBJ1-5 | . | TRBD1 | TRBV19
TGTGCCAGCAGTGTGACTAGCGGGAGGGACGAGCAGTACTTC | CASSVTSGRDEQYF | TRBJ2-7 | few | TRBD2 | TRBV25-1
TGTGCCAGCCATCCTCCCTCGGCCGGGGAGACCCAGTACTTC | CASHPPSAGETQYF | TRBJ2-5 | many | . | TRBV6-2/TRBV6-3
TGTGCCAGCAGCCTCCCCCACAATGAGCAGTTCTTC | CASSLPHNEQFF | TRBJ2-1 | many | . | TRBV13
TGTGCCAGCAGCAAAGATGGAGGGACTTTGGACTCCTACGAGCAGTACTTC | CASSKDGGTLDSYEQYF | TRBJ2-7 | . | . | TRBV21-1
TGTGCCAGCAGCCGCGGGGGTCTCTACAATGAGCAGTTCTTC | CASSRGGLYNEQFF | TRBJ2-1 | . | TRBD2 | TRBV28
TGTGCCAGCAGGGGGGTCTCCTCCTACAATGAGCAGTTCTTC | CASRGVSSYNEQFF | TRBJ2-1 | . | . | TRBV6-2/TRBV6-3
TGTGCCAGCAGCTTAGCGTCCGGCGGGGCCGATAATTCACCCCTCCACTTT | CASSLASGGADNSPLHF | TRBJ1-6 | few | . | TRBV7-2
TGTGCCTGGACTGGCCGGGACAGGGGAACTTACACCTTC | CAWTGRDRGTYTF | TRBJ1-2 | . | TRBD1 | TRBV30
TGCAGCGTGGTACAGGAGACTAACTATGGCTACACCTTC | CSVVQETNYGYTF | TRBJ1-2 | many | . | TRBV29-1
TGCAGTGCTAGGTGGACTAGCGGGAGGGGTGATACGCAGTATTTT | CSARWTSGRGDTQYF | TRBJ2-3 | . | TRBD2 | TRBV20-1
TGTGCCAGCAGTTTAGCGGATGCAGCAAGGGGCTACACCTTC | CASSLADAARGYTF | TRBJ1-2 | few | . | TRBV12-3/TRBV12-4
TGTGCCAGCAGCTCAGCGTGGGGGGGAACCGGGGAGCTGTTTTTT | CASSSAWGGTGELFF | TRBJ2-2 | . | TRBD2 | TRBV7-2
TGTGCCAGCAGCTCGGCCAGGAGCTTCTATGGCTACACCTTC | CASSSARSFYGYTF | TRBJ1-2 | many | . | TRBV7-8
TGTGCCAGCAGTTTATTCCCCGTGTTGGCCGGAGGGCCGGGAAATGAGCAGTTCTTC | CASSLFPVLAGGPGNEQFF | TRBJ2-1 | few | . | TRBV12-3/TRBV12-4
TGTGCCAGCAGCCCCCGGGGCGGTCCGGCCTACAATGAGCAGTTCTTC | CASSPRGGPAYNEQFF | TRBJ2-1 | many | . | TRBV7-9
TGTGCCAGCAGTTCACGACAGTGGAACACTGAAGCTTTCTTT | CASSSRQWNTEAFF | TRBJ1-1 | many | . | TRBV6-2/TRBV6-3
TGTGCCAGCAGTTATTCGAGATTGGGACAGGGAATTCCCGGCTACACCTTC | CASSYSRLGQGIPGYTF | TRBJ1-2 | . | TRBD1 | TRBV6-9
TGTGCCAGCAGCAAAGACAGGGACCAGCCCCAGCATTTT | CASSKDRDQPQHF | TRBJ1-5 | . | TRBD1 | TRBV7-9
TGTGCCAGCAGGACAAATTCTGGGGCCAACGTCCTGACTTTC | CASRTNSGANVLTF | TRBJ2-6 | many | . | TRBV7-2
TGCAGTGCTGGAAAGGGACTCGGAACAAACGAGCAGTACTTC | CSAGKGLGTNEQYF | TRBJ2-7 | few | . | TRBV20-1
TGCAGCGTTGGACACCAACCGAACACTGAAGCTTTCTTT | CSVGHQPNTEAFF | TRBJ1-1 | . | . | TRBV29-1
TGTGCCAGCTCCCGGGACAGGGGGCTTGCGGGAGCCTCCACAGATACGCAGTATTTT | CASSRDRGLAGASTDTQYF | TRBJ2-3 | . | TRBD1 | TRBV14
TGCAGTGCTAGGGCGGGCAACTATGGCTACACCTTC | CSARAGNYGYTF | TRBJ1-2 | . | . | TRBV20-1
TGCAGCGTTGCCACGAACACTGAAGCTTTCTTT | CSVATNTEAFF | TRBJ1-1 | many | . | TRBV29-1
TGTGCCAGCAGCTCTCAGGGAACGGGGAGCAATCAGCCCCAGCATTTT | CASSSQGTGSNQPQHF | TRBJ1-5 | few | . | TRBV7-2
TGTGCCACCAGCAGAGAACTAAACAGGGTACGGCAGTTCTTC | CATSRELNRVRQFF | TRBJ2-1 | . | . | TRBV15
TGTGCCAGCGGGATAGGAGGAAATCAGCCCCAGCATTTT | CASGIGGNQPQHF | TRBJ1-5 | few | . | TRBV6-1
TGTGCCAGCTCACATGTAGGGCAGGGACAGCCCCAGCATTTT | CASSHVGQGQPQHF | TRBJ1-5 | many | . | TRBV18
TGTGCCAGCAGCAATGTGGGACAGGGCGAGCAGTACTTC | CASSNVGQGEQYF | TRBJ2-7 | few | TRBD1 | TRBV3-1
TGCGCCAGCAGTCAATCTCAGGGGGCAGGCTACGAGCAGTACTTC | CASSQSQGAGYEQYF | TRBJ2-7 | medium-sized | TRBD1 | TRBV23-1
TGTGCCAGCAGTTTGGAAAATACGTGGCAGCCGGTCTTC | CASSLENTWQPVF | TRBJ1-2 | few | . | TRBV12-3/TRBV12-4
TGTGCCAGCAGCTATGGGACAGGAGAAGACAATGAGCAGTTCTTC | CASSYGTGEDNEQFF | TRBJ2-1 | . | TRBD1 | TRBV12-3/TRBV12-4
TGCAGCGTTGCCGTGGACCCTACCGATAATCAGCCCCAGCATTTT | CSVAVDPTDNQPQHF | TRBJ1-5 | few | . | TRBV29-1
TGCAGCGTTGATTTGGCAGGCCCGTTCTTC | CSVDLAGPFF | TRBJ2-1 | medium-sized | . | TRBV29-1
TGTGCCAGCACCCCGCCACGCATGAACACTGAAGCTTTCTTT | CASTPPRMNTEAFF | TRBJ1-1 | many | . | TRBV12-3/TRBV12-4
TGCAGTGCTGGAGATCCTGGTGGGGGTGGAGCCTACGAGCAGTACTTC | CSAGDPGGGGAYEQYF | TRBJ2-7 | . | . | TRBV20-1
TGTGCCAGCAGAGACAGTAATGCGGGAGGCTACACCTTC | CASRDSNAGGYTF | TRBJ1-2 | . | . | TRBV6-1
TGCAGCGTTGAGGCCCAGAGCTCCTACAATGAGCAGTTCTTC | CSVEAQSSYNEQFF | TRBJ2-1 | many | . | TRBV29-1
TGTGCCATCAGGCAGGACGCTGCCGATAATTCACCCCTCCACTTT | CAIRQDAADNSPLHF | TRBJ1-6 | few | . | TRBV10-3
TGTGCCAGCAGCTTCACAGGGATGGGAAATTCACCCCTCCACTTT | CASSFTGMGNSPLHF | TRBJ1-6 | . | . | TRBV7-9
TGCAGTGCTACGTTGATAGCCGGCGGGGAGCTGTTTTTT | CSATLIAGGELFF | TRBJ2-2 | . | . | TRBV20-1
TGCAGTGCTAGTTTGGGATATAGCAATCAGCCCCAGCATTTT | CSASLGYSNQPQHF | TRBJ1-5 | . | . | TRBV20-1
TGTGCCAGCAAGGGGGCGAGGACTGAAGCTTTCTTT | CASKGARTEAFF | TRBJ1-1 | few | TRBD1 | TRBV6-2/TRBV6-3
TGTGCCAGCGCCGGACAGGGGTCCAATGAGCAGTTCTTC | CASAGQGSNEQFF | TRBJ2-1 | . | TRBD1 | TRBV2
TGTGCCAGCAGCCGACAGGGTGCGTTAGCCGGGGAGCTGTTTTTT | CASSRQGALAGELFF | TRBJ2-2 | . | TRBD1 | TRBV6-2/TRBV6-3
TGTGCCAGCTCAAACCGGGACTGGCACAATGAGCAGTTCTTC | CASSNRDWHNEQFF | TRBJ2-1 | few | . | TRBV18